This TCR beta chain was sequenced during a study of T cells after yellow fever vaccination (dated by TCRdb to about 2019). Background on the whole study: The SMART-Seq v4 Ultra Low Input RNA kit was used to prepare libraries from fractions with low cell numbers. Bulk PBMC replicates and cell subsets were isolated from blood drawn at multiple timepoints before and after both primary and secondary immunization. Bulk TCR alpha and beta repertoires were sequenced longitudinally to track T-cell clones before and after primary and booster YFV17D yellow fever vaccination. Two healthy male donors made up the cohort, one aged 18 to 29 years and the other aged 30 to 40 years.

The germline V gene yields MDHEN for CDR1 and SYDVKM for CDR2. A distance of 7 bases separates the germline ends of V and J, which lose 7 bases and 0 bases respectively. There are 12 amino acids in the CDR3, from cysteine to phenylalanine inclusive. Kept here is only the CDR3 DNA, which spans 36 bases and is read in frame from base 1. This clonotype was found a few times. The clone's antigen remains unknown. There are no base qualities to consult, and no much larger clone falls within one base. The treatment or condition label, read with the paper, signifies: live attenuated yellow fever vaccine strain. A standard Ficoll-Paque protocol was used to isolate PBMCs from peripheral blood. CD4 and CD8 T-cell fractions were isolated with Dynabeads CD4 and CD8 positive selection kits. RNA was extracted with TriZol from bulk PBMCs, CD4 and CD8 fractions, and dextramer-positive and dextramer-negative fractions.

Overall study outcomes, separate from this receptor: Only a couple of donors were included in the study, so the extent to which the findings can be generalized is limited. FACS-sorted repertoires could contain abundant contaminating clonotypes from the bulk population, so computational filtering was required. After the booster, most of the clones that had expanded following primary vaccination were detected again (roughly 96% of CD4 and around 88% of CD8), which suggests that memory was broadly maintained. Compared with the primary T-cell response, the secondary T-cell response was weaker but faster, peaking on day 5 rather than day 15. A small share of clonotypes was detected in both CD4 and CD8 compartments, with the overlap likely arising from convergent recombination.

TCR cDNA was synthesized by 5'RACE template switching, through which a universal primer site and unique molecular identifiers were introduced. Priming for cDNA synthesis came from both the TCR alpha and TCR beta constant segments. Libraries were amplified in two PCR steps, with sample barcodes and sequencing adapters added in the second step. Sequencing of libraries was performed on Illumina HiSeq 2500 (2x100 bp) or NovaSeq (2x150 bp). From the authors' description of their analysis: MIGEC handled demultiplexing of reads and collapsing into UMI consensus sequences, while MiXCR performed V(D)J alignment. Clonotypes responding to the vaccine were identified with edgeR on replicate PBMC samples, with the criteria of FDR below 0.01 and a log2 fold change above 5 up to day 15. Bulk clonotypes were assigned CD4 or CD8 identity according to which sequenced CD4 or CD8 repertoire held them at higher abundance. TCRdb reprocessing: public reads trimmed at Q25 with fastp, clones called with MiXCR, in-frame beta chains kept. A single entry per CDR3 protein holds the most common genes and DNA from its merged rows. The authors' filters were not applied to this entry. This sample lists 250,000 or so distinct CDR3 sequences; 6.9% were detected once. Roughly 0.93% of the sample is held by the ten biggest clonotypes.

The sequencing here drew on CD4+ T cells sorted from PBMCs, taken 15 days after the yellow fever booster vaccination. The chain couples TRBV28 to TRBJ2-7, with the D gene uncertain. This receptor was taken from a man aged 25 to 45 who received the YFV17D yellow fever vaccine. The bases are TGTGCCAGCAACGACCTCTCCTACGAGCAGTACTTC. Its translation is CASNDLSYEQYF.